Below, one T cell receptor (beta chain) is given with its context. Its antigen is still unknown. At colonoscopy, a blood sample was also collected. The data were taken from a study of pediatric ulcerative colitis. Background on the study: Six or seven patients showed pancolitis and two showed left-sided colitis.

The germline V gene has CDR1 SGHVS and CDR2 FNYEAQ. Deletions cut 2 bases from V and 6 bases from J, with 7 bases between. The CDR3 runs to 13 residues. The data were produced by immunoSEQ multiplex PCR, yet TCRdb's version contains in-frame clones alone and is incomplete. The sample holds roughly 64,000 clones, 86% seen once. Study-wide findings and caveats: Total lymphocyte DNA, not sorted subsets, was the template. No controls had the two rectal clonotypes shared by ulcerative colitis patients.

The genes are TRBV7-6 and TRBJ2-2; D unresolved. The material sequenced was blood. The sequence was obtained from a boy younger than 18 with severe ulcerative colitis. For the CDR3, the DNA is TGTGCCAGCAGCTTAAGGCAGGCCGGGGAGCTGTTTTTT. Translation gives CASSLRQAGELFF.